This TCR beta chain was identified in a study of shared clonotypes between healthy human individuals (dated by TCRdb to the early 2020s). Turning to the overall study: The cohort included a few men and two women between 18 and 49 years of age. Per donor, leukapheresis produced somewhere between about 0.8 and 9.5 billion PBMCs. To increase sequencing depth and limit assay-specific biases, TCR repertoire library preparation and sequencing were carried out by different laboratories using diverse techniques. For each donor, CD4 naive and CD4 memory were each run on three plates, CD8 naive on two plates, and CD8 memory on one plate. To estimate repertoire size and how much clonotypes are shared between individuals, the study performed deep sequencing of blood TCR repertoires from a handful of healthy adults.

Using the deep immunoSEQ assay, multiplex PCR amplified TCR CDR3 regions from genomic DNA. Extracted genomic DNA from each cell subset was distributed evenly across all wells of several immunoSEQ 96-well plates, and each plate was treated as a replicate. For sorted subsets, approximately 210 ng genomic DNA, equal to 25,000 to 35,000 T cell genomes, was loaded into each replicate PCR. Purified libraries were measured with a Qubit 3.0 fluorometer, size-checked on a Bioanalyzer 2100, and measured again with the KAPA Library Quantification kit. Every immunoSEQ 96-well plate was sequenced on a separate single-read 150-cycle Illumina NextSeq 550 flow cell. The original methods were these. Because only junctional sequences without quality scores were contained in the immunoSEQ output, filtering matching that applied to full-length reads could not be performed. To assign V/J genes and CDR3, sequences were annotated against IMGT germline references using PyIR, a Python wrapper for IgBLAST v1.9. Reads with weak V/J assignments (E-value above 1e-6), missing CDR3, stop codons, out-of-frame junctions, or ambiguous translated residues were removed. A V3J clonotype was defined by an identical inferred V gene, J gene, and CDR3 amino acid sequence. Percentage overlap between repertoires was computed as shared unique clonotypes divided by the size of the smaller repertoire. Repertoire richness was assessed with RTK rarefaction, the Chao1 estimator, and Recon v2.1 estimates of unobserved clonotypes. Generation probabilities for all TCRbeta clonotypes obtained by the gDNA method from a few donors were computed using OLGA. TCRdb re-hosts the immuneACCESS table, in-frame sequences only. Its copies lack some clones; in the studies checked, an unresolved V gene accounts for under half of them, and the cause for the rest is not known. Clone size and V and J calls were adopted from that table, with D and trimming inferred from the DNA. Present in this sample are about 2.4 million clones, under 95% of which were seen just once. The ten largest make up 0.36% of the sample.

Donors were healthy HIV-negative adults with no recently reported acute infections or vaccinations. Every donor was a Caucasian adult living in Nashville, Tennessee, USA. CD4+ T cells were enriched by magnetic negative selection, after which naive cells were positively selected on CD45RA and the negative fraction was taken as the memory subset. Blood was obtained by leukapheresis, after which PBMCs were separated by Ficoll-Histopaque density gradient centrifugation and cryopreserved in liquid nitrogen vapor phase. Analytical flow cytometry was used to check the purity and quantity of each magnetically sorted T cell population. Genomic DNA was isolated from each sorted fraction and quantified by UV absorbance on a Nanodrop 2000c. General findings and caveats noted by the study authors: Sampling was restricted to blood, and TCR repertoires in tissue are likely to differ from TCR repertoires in blood. Estimated clonotype richness was generally larger for naive than for memory subsets. Because the study included a small number of donors, the genetic and exposure-history diversity represented was limited. Higher generation probabilities were observed for clonotypes shared by all four sorted-subset donors than for non-shared clonotypes. Rarefaction of sorted-subset datasets indicated incomplete sequencing despite the large sequencing depth. About 5% of naive CD4, 3.5% of naive CD8, about 2.4% of memory CD4, and 0.4% of memory CD8 clonotypes were shared across several donors. Pairwise subsampling indicated that sequencing depth was expected to affect the degree of clonotype sharing among donors.

For this clone: Its antigen is unknown. No base-level quality is on record; no much larger clone is a single base apart.

V and J are truncated by 6 bases and 2 bases respectively, leaving an intervening sequence of 11 bases. The CDR3 goes from the cysteine to the phenylalanine over 14 residues. This entry keeps only the CDR3 DNA: 42 bases, framed from base 1. CDR1 and CDR2 (MNHEY, SMNVEV) derive from the germline V gene (reference sequence). This receptor was identified in a man aged 18 to 29 in good health. Some clones in this sample may be carry-over from other donors' samples. The chain is assembled from TRBV27 and TRBJ1-5; the D gene remains uncertain. Sequenced input: naive CD4+ T cells from PBMCs. Taken with the paper, the label for cell subset or site translates to: CD45RA+ positively selected. The nucleotide sequence is TGTGCCAGCAGCCCCCTACTGGGCAATCAGCCCCAGCATTTT. This sequence encodes CASSPLLGNQPQHF.